This TCR beta chain was profiled in a study of T cells in Graves' hyperthyroidism and ophthalmopathy. Study-level findings and limits: Most clonotypes expanded in thyroid above 0.001 were likewise present in blood.

Investigators excluded patients with uncontrolled infection, other autoimmune disease, pregnancy or lactation. Extraction of PBMCs used under 13 ml of fresh peripheral blood. As concerns this clonotype: What it recognizes is unknown.

The CDR3 runs to 13 residues. Per germline, CDR1 LGHNT and CDR2 FRNRAP. V lost 7 bases, J lost 8 bases, and 4 bases stayed unmatched. Authors of the study amplified TCR beta CDR3 regions from RNA transcripts. RT-PCR in the first round (using the HTBI primer set) targeted the TCR CDR3. TCRdb redid the calling of the multiplex PCR reads with MiXCR, one entry per CDR3 protein. The sample includes fewer than 350,000 distinct CDR3 sequences, approximately 12% seen only once; the top ten take 7.8%. This TCR was sampled from a woman between 25 and 40 years old with Graves' hyperthyroidism that later progressed to Graves' ophthalmopathy. Source material: blood. The V call is TRBV12-5, the J call TRBJ2-6; 8 bases align to TRBD2. The CDR3 sequence: CASAREGSNVLTF. For the CDR3, the DNA is TGTGCTAGTGCCCGGGAGGGGTCCAACGTCCTGACTTTC.